This T cell receptor beta chain was documented in a study of CD8 T cells in Susac syndrome. Sequencing of TCR beta was performed on blood CD8+ and CD4+ T cells. Germline loops: CDR1 SGHDT, CDR2 YYEEEE. CDR3 size: 11 residues. V was trimmed by 1 base and J by 8 bases, leaving 4 bases between them. The RNA, about 0.45 to 1 ug, was put through reverse transcription using random hexamers. Amplification of TCR beta CDR3 spanned 54 Vbeta and 13 Jbeta via immunoSEQ multiplex PCR. Via MiXCR, TCRdb re-called the immunoSEQ multiplex PCR reads, giving one row per CDR3 protein. The sample lists around 200,000 distinct CDR3 sequences, 95% seen once, with approximately 0.082% in the top ten.

This chain links TRBV5-6 with TRBJ2-1; D is unclear. This clonotype was sampled from a human donor with multiple sclerosis. Sequencing used CD4+ T cells from PBMCs. CDR3 sequence: CASSLSHEQFF. DNA of the CDR3: TGTGCCAGCAGCTTGTCTCATGAGCAGTTCTTC.